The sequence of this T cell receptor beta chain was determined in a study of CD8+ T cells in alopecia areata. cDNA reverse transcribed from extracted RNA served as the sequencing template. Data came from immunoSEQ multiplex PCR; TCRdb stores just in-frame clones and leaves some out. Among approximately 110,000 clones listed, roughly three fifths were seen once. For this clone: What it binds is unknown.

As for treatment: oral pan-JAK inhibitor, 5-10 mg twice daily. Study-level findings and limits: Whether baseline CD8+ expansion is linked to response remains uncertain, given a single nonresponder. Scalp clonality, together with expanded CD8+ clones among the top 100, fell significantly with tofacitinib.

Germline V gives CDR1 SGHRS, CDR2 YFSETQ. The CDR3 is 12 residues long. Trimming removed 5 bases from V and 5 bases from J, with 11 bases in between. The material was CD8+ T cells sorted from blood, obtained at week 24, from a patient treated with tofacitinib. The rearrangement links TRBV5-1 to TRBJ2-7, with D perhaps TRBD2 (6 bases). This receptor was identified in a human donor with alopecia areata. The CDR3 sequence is CASREGLHEQYF. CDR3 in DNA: TGCGCCAGCAGGGAGGGGCTCCACGAGCAGTACTTC.